This passage covers 21 T cell receptor beta chains from one sample sequenced in a study of blood T cell repertoires in COVID-19. Produced via immunoSEQ multiplex PCR; TCRdb's table is partial and in-frame only. The sample holds under 60,000 clones; approximately 87% are singletons and the top ten take less than 5.5%. Sequenced input: peripheral blood. Receptor source: a human donor in a cohort sampled during active COVID-19.

CDR3 sequence (DNA): TGTGCCAGCAGCTTACAGGTGCAGTACGAGCAGTACTTC. Protein sequence: CASSLQVQYEQYF. The rearrangement uses TRBV7-2 and TRBJ2-7, with D unresolved. The germline V gene encodes CDR1 SGHTA and CDR2 FQGNSA. This CDR3 contains 13 residues. V was pared by 2 bases and J by 4 bases, with 9 bases between.

This clone was seen once. V gene TRBV7-8 combines with J gene TRBJ1-2; no firm D call. The V gene lost 5 bases and the J gene lost 8 bases, with 12 bases spanning the gap. Germline CDR1 SGHVS, CDR2 FQNEAQ. The CDR3 totals 12 residues. CDR3 nucleotides: TGTGCCAGCAGCCGACGGGGAGGAGGCTACACCTTC. Translated: CASSRRGGGYTF.

The CDR3 reads CASSFGSRGGSYGYTF. CDR3 in DNA: TGTGCCAGCAGCTTTGGGTCGAGGGGAGGAAGCTATGGCTACACCTTC. The rearrangement uses TRBV5-4 and TRBJ1-2; tentatively, D is TRBD1 (5 bases). V lost 2 bases, J lost 4 bases, and 18 bases lay in between. The germline CDR1 and CDR2 sequences are SGHNT and YYREEE (reference sequence). This CDR3 has 16 amino acids.

The chain combines TRBV29-1 with TRBJ2-5; D ambiguous. V was shortened by 1 base and J by 7 bases, with 7 bases between the two germline ends. Germline CDR1 reads SQVTM; CDR2 reads ANQGSEA. This CDR3 region has 11 residues. In nucleotides, the CDR3 is TGCAGCGTTGAAGTGCCAGGGACCCAGTACTTC. This codes for CSVEVPGTQYF.

The chain employs TRBV6-6 and TRBJ2-3; TRBD1 is a possible D gene (6 bases). V lost 7 bases, J lost 6 bases, and 23 bases lay in between. CDR1 and CDR2 (germline): MNHNY, SVGAGI (reference sequence). This CDR3 region has 16 residues. This CDR3 reads CASTPGDGRWGDTQYF. CDR3 DNA: TGTGCCAGCACCCCAGGGGACGGCCGGTGGGGGGATACGCAGTATTTT.

The J gene is TRBJ2-7, the V gene TRBV7-8; 8 bases align to TRBD1. Trimming cost V 5 bases and J 3 bases; bases outside gene matches: 15. The CDR3 has 17 amino acids. Germline V lookup: CDR1 SGHVS, CDR2 FQNEAQ. Written as DNA, the CDR3 is TGTGCCAGCAGCCCGTACAGGGGGGAGCGTGTAAGCTACGAGCAGTACTTC. Protein product: CASSPYRGERVSYEQYF. Complete variable domain (other parts from reference TRBV7-8 and TRBJ2-7): GAGVSQSPRYKVAKRGQDVALRCDPISGHVSLFWYQQALGQGPEFLTYFQNEAQLDKSGLPSDRFFAERPEGSVSTLKIQRTQQEDSAVYLCASSPYRGERVSYEQYFGPGTRLTVT.

The chain couples TRBV5-1 to TRBJ1-1, with a tentative D call TRBD1 (5 bases). Between the trimmed V and J ends, which lost 1 base and 1 base, there was a span of 11 bases. CDR1 and CDR2 (germline): SGHRS, YFSETQ. The CDR3 is 15 residues long. DNA of the CDR3: TGCGCCAGCAGCTTGAATGGGGCCGAGAACACTGAAGCTTTCTTT. It encodes CASSLNGAENTEAFF.

CDR3 residues: CASSGQIPNNSPLHF. In nucleotides, the CDR3 is TGTGCCAGTAGTGGACAGATACCTAATAATTCACCCCTCCACTTT. The chain couples TRBV19 to TRBJ1-6, with a weak D call TRBD1 (6 bases). Looked up from germline, CDR1 is LNHDA and CDR2 is SQIVND (reference sequence). Trimming took 5 bases from V and 5 from J, leaving 13 bases between them. This CDR3 contains 15 residues. The variable domain in full, completed from reference TRBV19 and TRBJ1-6, reads DGGITQSPKYLFRKEGQNVTLSCEQNLNHDAMYWYRQDPGQGLRLIYYSQIVNDFQKGDIAEGYSVSREKKESFPLTVTSAQKNPTAFYLCASSGQIPNNSPLHFGNGTRLTVT.

The chain employs TRBV28 and TRBJ2-2; 9 bases fit TRBD1. V dropped 6 bases and J dropped 8; count of bases not matched to a gene: 10. The CDR3 is 15 residues long. Germline V gene sequence: CDR1 MDHEN, CDR2 SYDVKM. DNA for the CDR3: TGTGCCAGCAGGACAGCGGGACAGGGTAAAGGGGAGCTGTTTTTT. Translated: CASRTAGQGKGELFF.

This clone was seen just once. CDR3 amino acids: CASSSLGGYTF. The CDR3 DNA sequence: TGTGCCAGTAGTTCGCTCGGTGGCTACACCTTC. The V call is TRBV19, the J call TRBJ1-2; D is ambiguous. Germline-derived CDR1 and CDR2 are LNHDA and SQIVND (reference sequence). This CDR3 has 11 amino acids. Trimming pared 5 bases from V and 7 bases from J, leaving 8 bases between.

The chain joins TRBV7-2 to TRBJ1-2; D possibly corresponds to TRBD1 (6 bases). V shed 1 base and J shed 5 bases, with 23 bases lying between them. The germline gives CDR1 SGHTA, CDR2 FQGNSA. The CDR3 is made up of 18 amino acids. Here the CDR3 DNA reads TGTGCCAGCAGCTTAGACAATTCTCCACAGGGATCGAGGTATGGCTACACCTTC. As protein: CASSLDNSPQGSRYGYTF. Together with reference TRBV7-2 and TRBJ1-2, the CDR3 gives the full variable domain: GAGVSQSPSNKVTEKGKDVELRCDPISGHTALYWYRQSLGQGLEFLIYFQGNSAPDKSGLPSDRFSAERTGGSVSTLTIQRTQQEDSAVYLCASSLDNSPQGSRYGYTFGSGTRLTVV.

This sequence joins TRBV2 and TRBJ2-4, with D perhaps TRBD2 (7 bases). The CDR3 totals 14 residues. CDR1 is SNHLY, CDR2 FYNNEI, per germline. The V end was cut by 6 bases, the J end by 3 bases, with 12 bases between. Here the CDR3 DNA reads TGTGCCAGCAGGAGGGGAGGGGGCAAAAACATTCAGTACTTC. Translation: CASRRGGGKNIQYF.

The chain links TRBV6-5 to TRBJ1-2, with D possibly matching TRBD1 (6 bases). The CDR3 has 15 amino acids. Germline CDR1 reads MNHEY; CDR2 reads SVGAGI. With 7 bases removed from V and 2 bases from J, the gap between germline ends came to 17 bases. This CDR3 is CASILGVTGNYGYTF. The CDR3 bases are TGTGCCAGCATTCTTGGGGTTACAGGGAACTATGGCTACACCTTC.

The chain employs TRBV15 and TRBJ2-5, with 14 positions matching TRBD2. The CDR3 loop spans 17 amino acids. Germline V gives CDR1 LNHNV, CDR2 YYDKDF (reference sequence). V lost 1 base to trimming and J lost 5 bases; unmatched junction nucleotides: 6. CDR3 bases: TGTGCCACCAGCAGAGCACGACTAGCGGGGGGGCGTGAGACCCAGTACTTC. Amino acid sequence: CATSRARLAGGRETQYF.

Only a few counts were recorded for this clone. This chain connects TRBV3-1 (or the pseudogene TRBV3-2) to TRBJ1-6; TRBD1 aligns across 8 bases. J was trimmed by 7 bases and V by 0 bases; bases with no gene match: 11. The CDR3 loop spans 18 amino acids. Germline V lookup: CDR1 LGHDT, CDR2 YNNKEL (reference sequence). Here the CDR3 reads CASSQDPKRQGRNSPLHF. The CDR3 DNA sequence: TGTGCCAGCAGCCAAGATCCGAAGAGACAGGGGCGGAATTCACCCCTCCACTTT.

The chain has TRBV5-1 and TRBJ2-7; 7 nucleotides line up with TRBD1. V lost 0 bases and J lost 4; bases outside the gene matches: 7. The CDR3 sequence is 15 residues long. Germline V lookup: CDR1 SGHRS, CDR2 YFSETQ. The CDR3 DNA reads as TGCGCCAGCAGCTTGGGTGGGACAGACTTTTACGAGCAGTACTTC. This encodes CASSLGGTDFYEQYF.

The V call is TRBV19, the J call TRBJ1-2, with TRBD1 identical over 7 bases. Germline CDR1 and CDR2: LNHDA and SQIVND (reference sequence). This CDR3 spans 13 amino acids. Trimming cost V 1 base and J 7 bases; bases outside gene matches: 3. Written as DNA, the CDR3 is TGTGCCAGTAGTATAGGCCACAGGGGTGGCTACACCTTC. Amino acid sequence: CASSIGHRGGYTF.

The chain joins TRBV18 to TRBJ2-1; TRBD2 is a possible D gene (5 bases). Germline assignment: CDR1 KGHSH and CDR2 LQKENI. Trimming stripped 3 bases from V and 4 bases from J, with 13 bases between. This CDR3 region has 15 residues. This CDR3 reads CASSPPGTGYNEQFF. CDR3 DNA sequence: TGTGCCAGCTCACCCCCCGGAACGGGGTACAATGAGCAGTTCTTC.

The rearrangement joins TRBV9 to TRBJ2-6; a weak D match, TRBD1 (5 bases). Germline CDR1 reads SGDLS; CDR2 reads YYNGEE. This CDR3 is 15 amino acids long. Trimming shortened V by 4 bases and J by 4 bases, and 12 bases separated the two germline ends. The CDR3 sequence is CASSYPGSGANVLTF. CDR3 bases: TGTGCCAGCAGCTACCCAGGGTCCGGGGCCAACGTCCTGACTTTC.

V and J are TRBV7-6 and TRBJ2-2, with 7 nucleotides matching TRBD2. The CDR3 consists of 16 residues. The ends lost 0 bases at V and 3 bases at J; junction bases unmatched: 4. Looked up from germline, CDR1 is SGHVS and CDR2 is FNYEAQ. The CDR3, as DNA: TGTGCCAGCAGCTTAGCGCGGGAGTTAGACACCGGGGAGCTGTTTTTT. Its protein product is CASSLARELDTGELFF.

CDR3 amino acids: CASSLLVPPYEQYF. The CDR3, as DNA: TGTGCCAGTAGTCTACTAGTGCCCCCCTACGAGCAGTACTTC. The V gene is TRBV19, the J gene TRBJ2-7; D is perhaps TRBD2 (5 bases). CDR3 length equals 14 residues. The V end lost 5 bases, the J end lost 2 bases, and 13 bases lay between the germline ends. Germline loops: CDR1 LNHDA, CDR2 SQIVND (reference sequence). The complete variable domain, with remaining parts taken from reference TRBV19 and TRBJ2-7, reads DGGITQSPKYLFRKEGQNVTLSCEQNLNHDAMYWYRQDPGQGLRLIYYSQIVNDFQKGDIAEGYSVSREKKESFPLTVTSAQKNPTAFYLCASSLLVPPYEQYFGPGTRLTVT.